One TCR beta chain is described in this entry. Its target is not known. Produced via immunoSEQ multiplex PCR; TCRdb's table is partial and in-frame only. In the table there are 150,000 to 200,000 clones, approximately 94% of which are singletons. CDR1 is GTSNPN, CDR2 SVGIG, per germline (reference sequence). V gave up 0 bases and J gave up 3 bases, with 12 bases separating them. The CDR3 totals 15 residues. The sample is drawn from a study of T cell responses to AZD1222 COVID-19 vaccine. Overall study: Second-dose intervals of approximately 4 or approximately 12 weeks were pooled. General study findings and limits: Researchers report vaccine-associated CD4 TCRs spanning spike, with dominance at 160-218 and 743-854. Once two AZD1222 doses were given, Spike-specific TCR breadth and depth went up. Seropositive AZD1222 recipients at baseline numbered only 6 or 7.

The rearrangement links TRBV30 to TRBJ1-3; D call uncertain. The TCR comes from an adult in good health. The sample consisted of peripheral blood, taken on day 0 of AZD1222 vaccination. The CDR3 sequence is CAWSVGRSLGNTIYF. The DNA for the CDR3 is TGTGCCTGGAGTGTTGGGCGGTCTCTTGGAAACACCATATATTTT.